This is a list of T cell receptor beta chains from one sample in a study of cytomegalovirus exposure and HLA in healthy donors. Libraries were prepared by immunoSEQ multiplex PCR; TCRdb keeps only in-frame clonotypes and omits some of them. The profile shows fewer than 200,000 clones, roughly four fifths of them singletons. The sequenced sample was PBMCs. All receptors come from a man in his late teens or twenties in good health and CMV-seronegative. CDR3s include the opening cysteine and the closing phenylalanine or tryptophan. Each record gives: J gene, V gene, CDR3 length, CDR3 protein.

TRBJ2-7,TRBV7-9,14,CASSWGLTAYEQYF
TRBJ2-1,TRBV5-1,15,CASNPLAGGVNEQFF
TRBJ2-2,TRBV19,14,CASSIETGGGELFF
TRBJ1-6,TRBV19,14,CASSRGQGNSPLHF
TRBJ2-3,TRBV6-4,14,CASSGSAGADTQYF
TRBJ1-1,TRBV7-9,15,CASSPSTGGETEAFF
TRBJ2-7,TRBV5-4,14,CASSKDGGIYEQYF
TRBJ2-2,TRBV27,16,CASSLLDRMGTGELFF
TRBJ2-2,TRBV4-1,17,CASSQGYGRENTGELFF
TRBJ2-7,TRBV21-1,20,CASSKGGQGILYGAFYEQYF
TRBJ2-4,TRBV6-6,13,CASSYYGTDLRYF
TRBJ2-7,TRBV7-9,16,CASSHGKSGLSYEQYF
TRBJ1-3,TRBV29-1,18,CSVARDRSPEHSGNTIYF
TRBJ2-5,TRBV28,12,CASSFPGETQYF